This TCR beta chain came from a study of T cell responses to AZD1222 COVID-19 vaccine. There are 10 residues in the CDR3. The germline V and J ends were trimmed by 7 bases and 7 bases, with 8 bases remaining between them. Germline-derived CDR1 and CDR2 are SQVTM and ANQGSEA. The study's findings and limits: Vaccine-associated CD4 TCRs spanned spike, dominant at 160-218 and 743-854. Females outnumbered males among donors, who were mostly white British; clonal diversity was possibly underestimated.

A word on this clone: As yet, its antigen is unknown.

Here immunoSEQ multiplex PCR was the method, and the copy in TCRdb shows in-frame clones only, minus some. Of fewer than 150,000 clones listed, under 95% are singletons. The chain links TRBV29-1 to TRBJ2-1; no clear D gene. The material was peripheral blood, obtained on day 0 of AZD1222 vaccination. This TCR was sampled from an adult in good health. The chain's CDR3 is CSGGSNEQFF. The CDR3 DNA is TGCAGCGGTGGTTCGAATGAGCAGTTCTTC.